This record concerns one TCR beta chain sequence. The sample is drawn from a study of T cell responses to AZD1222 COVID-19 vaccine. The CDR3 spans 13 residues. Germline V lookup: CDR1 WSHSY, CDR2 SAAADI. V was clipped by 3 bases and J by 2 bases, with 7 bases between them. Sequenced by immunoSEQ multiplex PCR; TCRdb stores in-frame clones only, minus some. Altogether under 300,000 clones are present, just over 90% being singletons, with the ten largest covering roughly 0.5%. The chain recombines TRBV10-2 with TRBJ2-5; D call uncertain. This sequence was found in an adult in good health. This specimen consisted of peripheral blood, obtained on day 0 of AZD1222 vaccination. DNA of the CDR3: TGCGCCAGCAGTGATAACACTCAAGAGACCCAGTACTTC. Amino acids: CASSDNTQETQYF.